These 31 T cell receptor beta chains share one sample of origin, sequenced in a study of T-cell memory formation after mild COVID-19. TCRdb redid the calling of the 5' RACE reads with MiXCR, one entry per CDR3 protein. The sample lists about 400,000 distinct CDR3 sequences, roughly 17% seen once, with roughly 21% in the top ten. Sequenced sample: PBMCs or a T cell subset sorted from them (not recorded which). The origin of the receptors is a man younger than 35 who had mild COVID-19 (a few samples of this study predate the infection). Cell type and time point are not known.

This clonotype was detected only a few times. The rearrangement uses TRBV9 and TRBJ2-1; 7 bases agree with TRBD1. Germline loops: CDR1 SGDLS, CDR2 YYNGEE. CDR3 length: 14 residues. V shed 4 bases and J 6 bases; nucleotides not matched to a gene: 7. The CDR3 coding sequence is TGTGCCAGCAGCTCCCAGGACAGGTTCAATGAGCAGTTCTTC. Amino acid sequence: CASSSQDRFNEQFF.

This clonotype was counted between two and nine times. This chain uses TRBV2 with TRBJ1-2; 10 nucleotides line up with TRBD1. The trim removed 6 bases at V and 5 bases at J, leaving 12 bases unmatched. Germline lookup yields CDR1 SNHLY and CDR2 FYNNEI. CDR3 length: 16 amino acids. The CDR3 nucleotides read TGTGCCAGCAGCGAAACCCGGACAGGGGGAGGTTATGGCTACACCTTC. Residues: CASSETRTGGGYGYTF.

The chain has TRBV7-9 and TRBJ2-1; D might be TRBD1 (5 bases). V gave up 5 bases and J gave up 6 bases, with 11 bases separating them. This CDR3 contains 13 residues. Germline V gene data show CDR1 as SEHNR and CDR2 as FQNEAQ (reference sequence). The CDR3 region is CASSHAGPNEQFF. CDR3 bases: TGTGCCAGCAGCCACGCAGGGCCCAATGAGCAGTTCTTC.

This clonotype was observed a few times. The rearrangement links TRBV6-2 or TRBV6-3 to TRBJ2-3; TRBD1 aligns across 8 bases. The ends lost 6 bases at V and 6 bases at J; junction bases unmatched: 14. Germline CDR1 and CDR2: MNHEY and SVGEGT. There are 16 residues in the CDR3. In nucleotides, the CDR3 is TGTGCCAGCAGCCATGGGACAGGACACTCTCTGGATACGCAGTATTTT. As protein: CASSHGTGHSLDTQYF.

This chain uses TRBV20-1 with TRBJ1-6; D uncertain. Germline-derived CDR1 and CDR2 are DFQATT and SNEGSKA (reference sequence). The CDR3 length is 17 residues. Deletions cut 2 bases from V and 9 bases from J, with 23 bases between. The CDR3 region is CSARRKGGVRRFSPLHF. The CDR3 region has the DNA TGCAGTGCTAGACGGAAGGGCGGGGTCCGTCGGTTTTCACCCCTCCACTTT.

This clonotype was detected a few times. CDR3 bases: TGTGCCAGCAGCTCCTCCGGGATTTCAGATACGCAGTATTTT. Translated, it gives CASSSSGISDTQYF. The chain uses TRBV7-8 and TRBJ2-3, with D possibly matching TRBD2 (5 bases). V gave up 4 bases and J gave up 4 bases, with 12 bases separating them. Germline-derived CDR1 and CDR2 are SGHVS and FQNEAQ. CDR3 length: 14 amino acids.

This clonotype was recorded a few times. The chain links TRBV7-6 to TRBJ2-6, with TRBD1 identical over 9 bases. Germline CDR1 reads SGHVS; CDR2 reads FNYEAQ. With 5 bases clipped from V and 0 bases from J, the junction kept 5 bases outside the gene matches. The CDR3 loop spans 17 amino acids. CDR3 loop: CASSRTGASSGANVLTF. The CDR3, as DNA: TGTGCCAGCAGCAGGACAGGGGCCAGCTCTGGGGCCAACGTCCTGACTTTC.

This clonotype has only a few counts. The chain is built from TRBV7-8 and TRBJ2-1; D perhaps matches TRBD2 (6 bases). V lost 5 bases and J 5 bases, leaving 13 bases between the germline ends. CDR3 length: 14 residues. From germline, CDR1 is SGHVS and CDR2 FQNEAQ. Here the CDR3 reads CASSPRLEHNEQFF. CDR3 sequence (DNA): TGTGCCAGCAGCCCCAGACTAGAACACAATGAGCAGTTCTTC.

V and J are TRBV7-2 and TRBJ2-3; D not resolved. This CDR3 has 17 amino acids. Germline V gives CDR1 SGHTA, CDR2 FQGNSA. V lost 4 bases and J lost 0, with 17 bases in between. The CDR3 sequence: CASSWNPGPLSTDTQYF. CDR3 bases: TGTGCCAGCAGCTGGAATCCCGGGCCACTTAGCACAGATACGCAGTATTTT. Full variable domain (remainder filled in from reference TRBV7-2 and TRBJ2-3): GAGVSQSPSNKVTEKGKDVELRCDPISGHTALYWYRQSLGQGLEFLIYFQGNSAPDKSGLPSDRFSAERTGGSVSTLTIQRTQQEDSAVYLCASSWNPGPLSTDTQYFGPGTRLTVL.

The chain employs TRBV29-1 and TRBJ2-3; D tentatively reads TRBD1 or TRBD2 (5 bases each). The V gene lost 4 bases and the J gene lost 0 bases, with 14 bases spanning the gap. CDR1 is SQVTM, CDR2 ANQGSEA, per germline. This CDR3 is built from 15 residues. The CDR3 reads CSVAGQLRSTDTQYF. The CDR3 bases are TGCAGCGTTGCGGGGCAGCTCCGTAGCACAGATACGCAGTATTTT.

V and J are TRBV9 and TRBJ2-3; possible D gene TRBD2, 5 bases. Trimming removed 0 bases from V and 0 bases from J, with 11 bases in between. This CDR3 contains 16 residues. CDR1 is SGDLS, CDR2 YYNGEE, per germline. The CDR3 nucleotides are TGTGCCAGCAGCGTAGATCTGGGAGCTAGCACAGATACGCAGTATTTT. Its translation: CASSVDLGASTDTQYF.

The V and J genes are TRBV6-5 and TRBJ2-2, with a weak D call TRBD1 (5 bases). The CDR3 extends over 15 amino acids. Germline V gene data show CDR1 as MNHEY and CDR2 as SVGAGI. The V and J ends lost 0 bases and 6 bases respectively, with 11 bases between them. The CDR3 region is CASSYSGRAPGELFF. The CDR3 nucleotides are TGTGCCAGCAGTTACTCCGGCAGGGCCCCCGGGGAGCTGTTTTTT.

This sequence joins TRBV25-1 and TRBJ1-1; no reliable D call. V was cut by 3 bases and J by 6 bases, with 8 bases left in between. Germline V gives CDR1 MGHDK, CDR2 SYGVNS. The CDR3 totals 12 residues. This CDR3 reads CASSDLGPEAFF. CDR3 nucleotides: TGTGCCAGCAGTGACCTTGGACCTGAAGCTTTCTTT.

The rearrangement links TRBV15 to TRBJ2-1; 9 bases align to TRBD1. This CDR3 is 18 amino acids long. The germline gives CDR1 LNHNV, CDR2 YYDKDF (reference sequence). The V and J ends lost 0 bases and 6 bases, in that order; junction bases with no gene match: 12. The DNA of the CDR3 is TGTGCCACCAGCAGAGATGCCCACCGGACAGGGGTACGCAATGAGCAGTTCTTC. Encoded protein: CATSRDAHRTGVRNEQFF.

The chain recombines TRBV5-1 with TRBJ2-7; D unresolved. The CDR3 length is 15 residues. Germline V CDR1 and CDR2: SGHRS, YFSETQ. With 3 bases removed from V and 5 bases from J, the gap between germline ends came to 18 bases. CDR3 in amino acids: CASSSQLSPPHEQYF. The CDR3 nucleotides are TGCGCCAGCAGCTCCCAACTTTCCCCCCCCCACGAGCAGTACTTC.

This clonotype occurred many times. The rearrangement joins TRBV12-3 or TRBV12-4 to TRBJ1-2; D call uncertain. The CDR3 length is 13 residues. Trimming took 2 bases from V and 3 from J, leaving 7 bases between them. CDR3 sequence (DNA): TGTGCCAGCAGTTTAAGACGGGACTATGGCTACACCTTC. Its protein product is CASSLRRDYGYTF.

This clonotype was detected ten times or more. The chain combines TRBV5-1 with TRBJ2-2; the match to TRBD1 covers 8 bases. CDR1 and CDR2 (germline): SGHRS, YFSETQ. The J segment lost 4 bases and the V segment lost 8 bases, leaving 10 bases of the junction unmatched. CDR3 length: 15 residues. The CDR3 protein is CASSRTGMATGELFF. Here the CDR3 DNA reads TGCGCCAGTAGCCGGACAGGGATGGCCACCGGGGAGCTGTTTTTT.

The rearrangement links TRBV4-1 to TRBJ2-1, with 11 bases identical to TRBD1. With 3 bases clipped from V and 7 bases from J, the junction kept 8 bases outside the gene matches. There are 16 residues in the CDR3. Germline V gene sequence: CDR1 MGHRA, CDR2 YSYEKL. The CDR3 DNA reads TGCGCCAGCAGCCACCCTGGACAGGGGGCGCGAAATGAGCAGTTCTTC. This codes for CASSHPGQGARNEQFF.

This clonotype showed up just a few times. The chain recombines TRBV7-2 with TRBJ1-1; possibly TRBD1 for D (5 bases). The V and J ends lost 5 bases and 5 bases respectively, with 15 bases between them. The CDR3 spans 14 residues. Germline-derived CDR1 and CDR2 are SGHTA and FQGNSA. CDR3 region: CASSLSTVVTEAFF. The CDR3 bases are TGTGCCAGCAGCCTCTCGACAGTCGTGACTGAAGCTTTCTTT.

This clonotype was found once. The rearrangement joins TRBV4-1 to TRBJ1-1; D is unclear. Per the germline V gene, CDR1 is MGHRA and CDR2 is YSYEKL. CDR3 length equals 17 residues. V was trimmed by 3 bases and J by 0 bases, leaving 17 bases between them. CDR3 amino acids: CASSQDEARVMNTEAFF. DNA of the CDR3: TGCGCCAGCAGCCAGGATGAGGCGCGAGTTATGAACACTGAAGCTTTCTTT.

The chain has TRBV29-1 and TRBJ1-2, with D maybe TRBD1 (5 bases). V was cut by 4 bases and J by 5 bases, with 14 bases left in between. The CDR3 is made up of 13 amino acids. Germline values: CDR1 SQVTM, CDR2 ANQGSEA. The CDR3 reads CSVGTQGTYGYTF. The CDR3 nucleotides read TGCAGCGTTGGGACCCAGGGTACATATGGCTACACCTTC.

This clonotype occurred a few times. This chain uses TRBV9 with TRBJ1-2; D is possibly TRBD1 (6 bases). Germline CDR1 is SGDLS and CDR2 is YYNGEE. The V gene lost 0 bases and the J gene lost 7 bases, with 16 bases spanning the gap. This CDR3 has 15 amino acids. CDR3 residues: CASSVESSGERGYTF. The CDR3 DNA is TGTGCCAGCAGCGTAGAAAGCTCAGGGGAGCGTGGCTACACCTTC. The full variable domain, its missing parts supplied by reference TRBV9 and TRBJ1-2, is DSGVTQTPKHLITATGQRVTLRCSPRSGDLSVYWYQQSLDQGLQFLIQYYNGEERAKGNILERFSAQQFPDLHSELNLSSLELGDSALYFCASSVESSGERGYTFGSGTRLTVV.

There are many counts of this clonotype. This chain uses TRBV18 with TRBJ2-2; 7 nucleotides line up with TRBD1. V lost 3 bases to trimming and J lost 7 bases; unmatched junction nucleotides: 8. This CDR3 is built from 15 residues. CDR1 is KGHSH and CDR2 is LQKENI in the germline V gene. The CDR3 coding sequence is TGTGCCAGCTCACCCTTCGGACAGGTGGACGGGGAGCTGTTTTTT. The encoded protein is CASSPFGQVDGELFF.

This clonotype was seen a few times. V usage is TRBV2 and J usage is TRBJ2-7; possible D gene TRBD1, 6 bases. V lost 6 bases to trimming and J lost 5 bases, with 17 bases between them. Per germline, CDR1 SNHLY and CDR2 FYNNEI. This CDR3 has 14 amino acids. CDR3 DNA sequence: TGTGCCAGCAGAAGGACAGCTTTCCGGGACGAGCAGTACTTC. Protein product: CASRRTAFRDEQYF.

This clonotype was recorded a few times. The genes are TRBV6-5 and TRBJ1-5, with D uncertain. The germline CDR1 and CDR2 sequences are MNHEY and SVGAGI. This CDR3 has 16 residues. The V and J ends lost 2 bases and 0 bases respectively, with 11 bases between them. This CDR3 is CASSYGPAYSNQPQHF. The DNA for the CDR3 is TGTGCCAGCAGTTACGGGCCGGCTTATAGCAATCAGCCCCAGCATTTT.

The chain joins TRBV2 to TRBJ2-2; possibly TRBD2 for D (6 bases). The CDR3 sequence is 12 residues long. Germline V gives CDR1 SNHLY, CDR2 FYNNEI. Trimming took off 4 bases at V and 8 bases at J, with 8 bases between the two ends. The DNA of the CDR3 is TGTGCCAGCAGTGTAAGCGGGGGGGAGCTGTTTTTT. Translated: CASSVSGGELFF.

This chain uses TRBV6-2 or TRBV6-3 with TRBJ1-5, with TRBD1 matching 9 bases. The V gene end was trimmed by 8 bases and the J gene end by 7 bases; junction bases not matched to a gene: 6. The CDR3 is made up of 13 amino acids. CDR1 and CDR2 (germline): MNHEY, SVGEGT. The CDR3 DNA is TGTGCCAGCCAGGGACAGGGACAGCAGCCCCAGCATTTT. Translated, it gives CASQGQGQQPQHF.

This clonotype was detected only a few times. The V call is TRBV7-2, the J call TRBJ1-1, with 10 bases fitting TRBD1. Germline V gives CDR1 SGHTA, CDR2 FQGNSA. CDR3 length: 15 amino acids. Losses at the gene ends were 6 bases for V and 3 bases for J; bases not matched to a gene: 7. The CDR3 DNA reads as TGTGCCAGCAGGACTCCGACAGGGGGCGACACTGAAGCTTTCTTT. Amino acids: CASRTPTGGDTEAFF.

This clonotype has ten or more counts. This rearrangement joins TRBV12-3 or TRBV12-4 to TRBJ2-1, with D possibly TRBD2 on 7 matching bases. The CDR3 contains 15 residues. Between the trimmed V and J ends, which lost 6 bases and 10 bases, there was a span of 22 bases. CDR3 nucleotides: TGTGCCAGCAGCCTTAGGGGGGGAGCAAAGGGGGAGCAGTTCTTC. Protein sequence: CASSLRGGAKGEQFF.

For the CDR3, the DNA is TGCAGTGCTCCCCGGGAGGACAGGGGTGGAGAGACCCAGTACTTC. Translating gives CSAPREDRGGETQYF. The chain couples TRBV20-1 to TRBJ2-5; 9 nucleotides agree with TRBD1. The germline CDR1 and CDR2 sequences are DFQATT and SNEGSKA (reference sequence). The CDR3 covers 15 residues. V lost 5 bases, J lost 4 bases, and 11 bases stayed unmatched.

This clonotype was seen a handful of times. The chain has TRBV9 and TRBJ2-7; D is perhaps TRBD1 (7 bases). Germline CDR1 and CDR2: SGDLS and YYNGEE. The CDR3 extends over 14 amino acids. Trimming pared 2 bases from V and 5 bases from J, leaving 14 bases between. CDR3: CASSVRTGGDEQYF. The CDR3 DNA follows: TGTGCCAGCAGCGTTCGGACAGGAGGGGACGAGCAGTACTTC.